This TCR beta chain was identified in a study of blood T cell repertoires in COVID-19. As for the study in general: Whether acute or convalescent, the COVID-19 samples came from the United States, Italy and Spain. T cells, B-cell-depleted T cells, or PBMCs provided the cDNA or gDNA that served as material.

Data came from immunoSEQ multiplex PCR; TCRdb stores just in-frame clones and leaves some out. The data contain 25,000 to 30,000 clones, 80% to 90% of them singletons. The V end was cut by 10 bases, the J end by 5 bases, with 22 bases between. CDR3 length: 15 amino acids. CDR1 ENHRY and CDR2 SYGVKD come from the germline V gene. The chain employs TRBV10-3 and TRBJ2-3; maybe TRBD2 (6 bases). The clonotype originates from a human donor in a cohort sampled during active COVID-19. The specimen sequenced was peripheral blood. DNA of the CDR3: TGTGCCACCGCCCCGGGGAGGCCCCGCGGAGATACGCAGTATTTT. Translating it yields CATAPGRPRGDTQYF.